This T cell receptor (beta chain) was captured in a study of cytomegalovirus exposure and HLA in healthy donors. Study findings and constraints: Associated with cytomegalovirus, according to the listing, were 170 or so TCR beta chains.

This clone was observed a single time. Its specificity is unknown. V lost 4 bases, J lost 7 bases, and 7 bases stayed unmatched. The V gene's germline CDR1 is LNHDA and CDR2 SQIVND (reference sequence). The CDR3 runs to 14 residues. The primer mix had 60 Vbeta and 13 Jbeta primers. Here immunoSEQ multiplex PCR was the method, and the copy in TCRdb shows in-frame clones only, minus some. The profile shows roughly 130,000 clones, roughly 76% of them singletons. The J gene is TRBJ2-1, the V gene TRBV19, with TRBD2 matching over 7 bases. The TCR comes from a woman in her 40s in good health and CMV-seronegative. Sequences were obtained from PBMCs. The CDR3 region is CASSTHSGGNEQFF. DNA of the CDR3: TGTGCCAGTAGTACACACTCGGGAGGTAATGAGCAGTTCTTC.